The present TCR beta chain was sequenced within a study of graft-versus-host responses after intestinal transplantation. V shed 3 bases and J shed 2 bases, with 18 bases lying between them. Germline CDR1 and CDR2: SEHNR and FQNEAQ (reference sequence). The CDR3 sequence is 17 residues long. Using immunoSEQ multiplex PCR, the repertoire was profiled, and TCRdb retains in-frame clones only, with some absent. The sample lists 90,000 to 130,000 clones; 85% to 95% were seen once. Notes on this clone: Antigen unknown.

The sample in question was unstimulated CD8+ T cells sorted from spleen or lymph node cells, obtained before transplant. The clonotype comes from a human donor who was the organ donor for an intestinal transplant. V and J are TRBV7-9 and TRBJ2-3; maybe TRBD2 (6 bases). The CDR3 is CASSFWGESQLTDTQYF. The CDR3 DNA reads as TGTGCCAGCAGCTTTTGGGGGGAAAGCCAGCTCACAGATACGCAGTATTTT.